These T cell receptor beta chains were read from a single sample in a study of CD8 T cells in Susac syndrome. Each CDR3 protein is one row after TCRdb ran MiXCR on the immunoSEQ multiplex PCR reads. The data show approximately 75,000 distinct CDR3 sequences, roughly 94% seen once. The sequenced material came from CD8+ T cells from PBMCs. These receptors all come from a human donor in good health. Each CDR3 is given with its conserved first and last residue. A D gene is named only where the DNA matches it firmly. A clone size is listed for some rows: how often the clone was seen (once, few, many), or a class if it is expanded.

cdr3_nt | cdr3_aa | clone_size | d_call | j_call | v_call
TGTGCCAGCAGTGCCGGACAGTCCTATGGCTACACCTTC | CASSAGQSYGYTF | - | - | TRBJ1-2 | TRBV28
TGTGCCAGCAGCTCCACAGGAGCGGAGGAGACCCAGTACTTC | CASSSTGAEETQYF | once | - | TRBJ2-5 | TRBV11-2
TGTGCCAGCAGCTTGGGGCTAGAGACCCAGTACTTC | CASSLGLETQYF | few | - | TRBJ2-5 | TRBV7-6
TGTGCCAGCAGACCCAGGGCCCCCTACGAGCAGTACTTC | CASRPRAPYEQYF | - | - | TRBJ2-7 | TRBV27
TGTGCCAGCACGGGGGACTGGGCAACTAATGAAAAACTGTTTTTT | CASTGDWATNEKLFF | - | - | TRBJ1-4 | TRBV6-6
TGTGCCAGCAGCATTACGGGGTCTGGGGCCAACGTCCTGACTTTC | CASSITGSGANVLTF | - | - | TRBJ2-6 | TRBV7-3
TGTGCCAGCAGTTTATACGAGGGATCCGGGACCCAGTACTTC | CASSLYEGSGTQYF | - | - | TRBJ2-5 | TRBV28
TGCAGCGTTGTGTTGGGGGGCGAGCAGTACTTC | CSVVLGGEQYF | - | - | TRBJ2-7 | TRBV29-1
TGTGCCAGCAGTTTAGGACAGGGGAGTAAGGAGCAGTTCTTC | CASSLGQGSKEQFF | once | TRBD1 | TRBJ2-1 | TRBV27
TGTGCCAGCAGCCAAGGGGGACAGGGGATCTACGAGCAGTACTTC | CASSQGGQGIYEQYF | once | TRBD1 | TRBJ2-7 | TRBV7-9
TGCGCCAGCAGCCAAGGATGGTCCTCCGGGGCGGGTGAAGCTTTCTTT | CASSQGWSSGAGEAFF | few | - | TRBJ1-1 | TRBV4-1
TGTGCCAGCAGCCAGATAGGGGGAGCCTACGAGCAGTACTTC | CASSQIGGAYEQYF | - | - | TRBJ2-7 | TRBV28
TGTGCCAGCAGCTTAGTGAGGGGGGCCGCCTACTATGGCTACACCTTC | CASSLVRGAAYYGYTF | - | - | TRBJ1-2 | TRBV7-9
TGTGCCAGCACAGGGGCTAATCAGCCCCAGCATTTT | CASTGANQPQHF | - | - | TRBJ1-5 | TRBV2
TGTGCCAGCAGCTTAAACGCGGGACAGGGGGACACAGATACGCAGTATTTT | CASSLNAGQGDTDTQYF | - | TRBD1 | TRBJ2-3 | TRBV7-3
TGCAGTGCTAGAGATCCCGGGACAGGGGCGGTCCCCTATGGCTACACCTTC | CSARDPGTGAVPYGYTF | - | TRBD1 | TRBJ1-2 | TRBV20-1
TGTGCCAGCAGCCGCGACAGTTATGATGGCTACACCTTC | CASSRDSYDGYTF | - | - | TRBJ1-2 | TRBV7-3
TGTGCCTGGAGTCGGGGGACAGATAGCAATCAGCCCCAGCATTTT | CAWSRGTDSNQPQHF | - | TRBD1 | TRBJ1-5 | TRBV30
TGTGCCTGGAGTGGCCCCCCGACGATCTACAATGAGCAGTTCTTC | CAWSGPPTIYNEQFF | - | - | TRBJ2-1 | TRBV30
TGTGCCTCGAAGAAGGGGTACAATGAGCAGTTCTTC | CASKKGYNEQFF | - | - | TRBJ2-1 | TRBV6-1
TGTGCCAGCAGCCCAAACCAGGGTCGGAACACTGAAGCTTTCTTT | CASSPNQGRNTEAFF | - | - | TRBJ1-1 | TRBV3-1
TGTGCCATCAGTCACCCTAGCGGTAAGGATGAGCAGTTCTTC | CAISHPSGKDEQFF | - | TRBD2 | TRBJ2-1 | TRBV10-3
TGTGCCAGCAGCATCCGGGACGGGTCCTACAATGAGCAGTTCTTC | CASSIRDGSYNEQFF | once | - | TRBJ2-1 | TRBV9
TGCGCCAGCAGCCAAGCGGCTACCGGGGGCAGTTCACCCCTCCACTTT | CASSQAATGGSSPLHF | once | - | TRBJ1-6 | TRBV4-1
TGTGCCATCGGAGGGGGAGGGAACACGCGGATTTCAGATACGCAGTATTTT | CAIGGGGNTRISDTQYF | - | - | TRBJ2-3 | TRBV10-3
TGTGCCAGCAGCCATGTGGGGGGAGGGAAAGGCCCGAACACCGGGGAGCTGTTTTTT | CASSHVGGGKGPNTGELFF | - | TRBD2 | TRBJ2-2 | TRBV4-2
TGTGCCAGCAGCCCCGATAGTAGCGATGAGCAGTTCTTC | CASSPDSSDEQFF | once | - | TRBJ2-1 | TRBV4-2
TGTGCCAGCAGCTCCCTGGGACAGGGGATCGGAGAGACCCAGTACTTC | CASSSLGQGIGETQYF | - | TRBD1 | TRBJ2-5 | TRBV7-3
TGTGCCAGCAGCTTAAACAGGGACGGCTACACCTTC | CASSLNRDGYTF | - | - | TRBJ1-2 | TRBV7-2
TGTGCCAGCAGCAGTTGGGGGAACGCAGATACGCAGTATTTT | CASSSWGNADTQYF | - | - | TRBJ2-3 | TRBV13
TGTGCCAGCATCCCTCGAAGGGGGCATAATGAGCAGTTCTTC | CASIPRRGHNEQFF | - | TRBD1 | TRBJ2-1 | TRBV6-2/TRBV6-3
TGTGCCAGCTCATCCCCCGGGACAGGGGGCTGGGGTTCACCCCTCCACTTT | CASSSPGTGGWGSPLHF | - | TRBD1 | TRBJ1-6 | TRBV18
TGTGCCAGCAAGACAGGGATCAATCAGCCCCAGCATTTT | CASKTGINQPQHF | - | TRBD1 | TRBJ1-5 | TRBV19
TGCAGCGTTGATATCGGACAGGGAGCTAACTATGGCTACACCTTC | CSVDIGQGANYGYTF | - | TRBD1 | TRBJ1-2 | TRBV29-1
TGTGCCAGCAGTTACGACTCGGGCACCGGGGAGCTGTTTTTT | CASSYDSGTGELFF | - | - | TRBJ2-2 | TRBV6-5
TGTGCCAGTACCCCGAGGACCGGGACAGTCTATGGCTACACCTTC | CASTPRTGTVYGYTF | - | TRBD1 | TRBJ1-2 | TRBV19